In this sample, the clone carrying this TCR beta chain turned up many times. Antigen unknown. Trimming pared 8 bases from V and 4 bases from J, leaving 17 bases between. The CDR3 sequence is 15 residues long. The germline V gene encodes CDR1 SEHNR and CDR2 FQNEAQ (reference sequence). The data originate from a study of molecular identifiers for immune sequencing clone quantification. Study-wide background: In replicates, the authors split RNA from roughly 20,000 or 100,000 naive CD8 cells five ways and sequenced four.

Points from the study as a whole: Identical TCR molecules can share a barcode, and this sharing could underestimate highly expanded clone sizes.

Naive CD8 T cells, phenotype CD8+CD4-CCR7+CD45RA+, were sorted. Bulk TCR library preparation followed previously described methods with listed TCR primers. MiXCR was run by TCRdb on the PCR reads, yielding one entry per CDR3 protein. The table shows 23,000 or so distinct CDR3 sequences, with 15% to 20% occurring only once. This chain joins TRBV7-9 and TRBJ1-4; tentatively, D is TRBD1 (5 bases). The sample taken for sequencing was naive CD8+ T cells from blood, with Jurkat cell RNA spiked in. Specified subset: FACS-sorted CD8+CD4-CCR7+CD45RA+ naive T cells. The sequence was collected from a human donor in good health. Some libraries in this study had Jurkat cell RNA spiked in. CDR3 residues: CASGPPTVNNEKLFF. CDR3 DNA sequence: TGTGCCAGCGGACCTCCGACAGTCAATAATGAAAAACTGTTTTTT.